Below, one T cell receptor (beta chain) is given with its context. The CDR3 consists of 16 residues. Germline V CDR1 and CDR2: WNHNN, SYGVQD (reference sequence). With 8 bases clipped from V and 0 bases from J, the junction kept 9 bases outside the gene matches. This sample is drawn from a study of technical replicates of blood from a few donors. The protocol was immunoSEQ multiplex PCR, while the TCRdb copy is restricted to in-frame clones and leaves out a portion. The repertoire holds about 72,000 clones, with roughly 90% as singletons. This sequence joins TRBV10-1 and TRBJ2-2, with TRBD2 matching 7 bases. The sample was T cells isolated from PBMCs. This sequence originates from a human donor in good health. CDR3 in amino acids: CASPLTSDANTGELFF. CDR3 DNA: TGCGCCAGCCCACTCACTAGCGACGCGAACACCGGGGAGCTGTTTTTT.